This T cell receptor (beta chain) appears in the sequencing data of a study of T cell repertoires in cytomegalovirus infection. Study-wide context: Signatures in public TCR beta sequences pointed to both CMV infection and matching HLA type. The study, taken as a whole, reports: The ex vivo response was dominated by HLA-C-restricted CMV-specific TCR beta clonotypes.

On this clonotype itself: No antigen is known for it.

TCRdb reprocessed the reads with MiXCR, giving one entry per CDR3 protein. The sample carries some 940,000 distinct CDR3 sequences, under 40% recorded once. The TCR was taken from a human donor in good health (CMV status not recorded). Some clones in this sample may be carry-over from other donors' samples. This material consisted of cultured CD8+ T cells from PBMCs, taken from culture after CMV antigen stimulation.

CDR3 loop: CASTKGGGFDEQFF. CDR3 DNA sequence: TGTGCCAGCACCAAGGGGGGAGGATTCGATGAGCAGTTCTTC. The chain combines TRBV27 with TRBJ2-1; tentatively, D is TRBD1 or TRBD2 (6 bases each). Looked up from germline, CDR1 is MNHEY and CDR2 is SMNVEV (reference sequence). V was pared by 7 bases and J by 8 bases, with 18 bases between. The CDR3 has 14 amino acids.